Following are 14 T cell receptor beta chains from one sample sequenced in a study of patients and donors after allogeneic stem cell transplantation. Each CDR3 protein is one row after TCRdb ran MiXCR on the RT-PCR reads. The profile covers about 160,000 distinct CDR3 sequences, with about a third appearing a single time and 50% taken by the ten largest. The specimen was blood, either unsorted or a sorted T cell fraction (not recorded which). The receptors shown here come from a human donor who was either an allogeneic HSCT recipient or a stem cell or donor lymphocyte infusion donor (not recorded which). It is not recorded whose cells these are; they may come from a transplant donor.

This clonotype has only a few counts. V and J are TRBV29-1 and TRBJ2-5; D is unclear. This CDR3 has 12 residues. Germline V gene sequence: CDR1 SQVTM, CDR2 ANQGSEA. V lost 8 bases and J lost 4, with 14 bases in between. CDR3: CSWGLPAETQYF. The CDR3 nucleotides are TGCAGCTGGGGTCTCCCAGCAGAGACCCAGTACTTC.

The CDR3 nucleotides are TGTGCCAGCAGTTTGAATCTTTTGATGAACACTGAAGCTTTCTTT. Translating it yields CASSLNLLMNTEAFF. The J gene is TRBJ1-1, the V gene TRBV6-5; D is ambiguous. The CDR3 totals 15 residues. The V gene lost 4 bases and the J gene lost 0 bases, with 12 bases spanning the gap. CDR1 is MNHEY and CDR2 is SVGAGI in the germline V gene.

The chain links TRBV6-5 to TRBJ1-1, with a possible D match to TRBD1 (6 bases). Per germline, CDR1 MNHEY and CDR2 SVGAGI. V dropped 8 bases and J dropped 5 bases, with 18 bases sitting between them. There are 14 residues in the CDR3. The CDR3, as DNA: TGTGCCAGCGGAGGTCGGGGGGGCCTGACTGAAGCTTTCTTT. As protein: CASGGRGGLTEAFF.

The rearrangement links TRBV7-4 to TRBJ1-4; the D is unclear. V was pared by 4 bases and J by 7 bases, with 7 bases between. The germline V gene encodes CDR1 SGHVT and CDR2 SQSDAQ. The length of the CDR3 is 12 residues. In DNA, the CDR3 is TGTGCCAGCAGCTCGGTGGGTGAAAAACTGTTTTTT. Amino acids: CASSSVGEKLFF.

A word on this clonotype: One end of the junction varies from germline; a read error may be responsible. The chain recombines TRBV7-7 with TRBJ1-1; 8 positions match TRBD1. The CDR3 loop spans 17 amino acids. CDR1 is SSHAT, CDR2 FNYEAQ, per germline (reference sequence). Here the CDR3 reads CASSLAHPDRGHTEAFF. CDR3 nucleotide sequence: TGTGCTAGCAGCTTAGCCCACCCCGACAGGGGTCACACTGAAGCTTTCTTT.

This clonotype appeared a few times. This chain joins TRBV25-1 and TRBJ1-6; TRBD1 is a possible D gene (5 bases). Trimming removed 7 bases from V and 8 bases from J, with 18 bases in between. CDR3 length: 15 residues. Germline V gives CDR1 MGHDK, CDR2 SYGVNS. In DNA form, the CDR3 reads TGTGCCAGCACCCAGGTCGATGGGGGGGATTCACCCCTCCACTTT. Its protein is CASTQVDGGDSPLHF.

The chain is built from TRBV24-1 and TRBJ2-5; D possibly matches TRBD1 or TRBD2 (5 bases each). The CDR3 runs 15 residues. Trimming stripped 1 base from V and 2 bases from J, with 10 bases between. Germline CDR1 is KGHDR and CDR2 is SFDVKD. CDR3 nucleotides: TGTGCCACCAGTGATTTCGGGGCAGCGCAAGAGACCCAGTACTTC. Translation gives CATSDFGAAQETQYF.

This chain joins TRBV20-1 and TRBJ1-5, with 8 bases matching TRBD1. The CDR3 runs 16 residues. Looked up from germline, CDR1 is DFQATT and CDR2 is SNEGSKA (reference sequence). The trim removed 5 bases at V and 0 bases at J, leaving 9 bases unmatched. CDR3 in DNA: TGCAGTGCTGCACGGGACAGGAGCTCTAGCAATCAGCCCCAGCATTTT. Its protein product is CSAARDRSSSNQPQHF.

The chain is built from TRBV4-1 and TRBJ2-3; 11 positions agree with TRBD2. Germline V gene sequence: CDR1 MGHRA, CDR2 YSYEKL. The CDR3 extends over 16 amino acids. Unmatched junction bases numbered 5, after V lost 2 bases and J lost 4 bases. The CDR3 nucleotides read TGCGCCAGCAGCCAATTAGCGGGGGGGCCACCAGATACGCAGTATTTT. Protein sequence: CASSQLAGGPPDTQYF.

The chain recombines TRBV20-1 with TRBJ1-5, with D possibly matching TRBD1 (5 bases). The germline CDR1 and CDR2 sequences are DFQATT and SNEGSKA (reference sequence). Between the trimmed V and J ends, which lost 6 bases and 5 bases, there was a span of 20 bases. This CDR3 has 15 amino acids. For the CDR3, the DNA is TGCAGTGCCCCCGAATGGGAGGGACCTTATCAGCCCCAGCATTTT. It specifies CSAPEWEGPYQPQHF.

The rearrangement uses TRBV14 and TRBJ2-1; D unresolved. This CDR3 spans 12 amino acids. V lost 1 base, J lost 14 bases, and 12 bases lay in between. Germline CDR1 and CDR2: SGHDN and FVKESK. This chain's CDR3 is CASSQVPLGKFF. CDR3 DNA: TGTGCCAGCAGCCAAGTGCCCCTCGGAAAGTTCTTC.

V and J are TRBV12-3 or TRBV12-4 and TRBJ2-1; 7 nucleotides align to TRBD1. Trimming took 7 bases from V and 0 from J; bases not matched to a gene: 9. There are 16 residues in the CDR3. This chain's CDR3 is CASTRTGRSSYNEQFF. CDR3 DNA sequence: TGTGCCAGCACCAGGACAGGACGTAGCTCCTACAATGAGCAGTTCTTC.

This clonotype was observed a handful of times. This chain joins TRBV10-3 and TRBJ1-2, with unresolved D. Germline-derived CDR1 and CDR2 are ENHRY and SYGVKD. This CDR3 is built from 18 residues. V was clipped by 0 bases and J by 4 bases, with 21 bases between them. The CDR3 is CAISESGSRIEELYGYTF. CDR3 DNA sequence: TGTGCCATCAGTGAGTCGGGGAGCCGTATTGAGGAACTCTATGGCTACACCTTC.

The chain is built from TRBV12-3 or TRBV12-4 and TRBJ2-5; D ambiguous. CDR3 length equals 14 residues. Trimming stripped 6 bases from V and 0 bases from J, with 11 bases between. CDR3 in DNA: TGTGCCAGCAGGGACCCGCGGTACCAAGAGACCCAGTACTTC. Protein: CASRDPRYQETQYF.